Included here is one T cell receptor beta chain sequence, with context. Its antigen is unidentified. Specified time point: blood 4 weeks post-SBRT, at nephrectomy. This sample's treatment: 15 Gy SBRT to primary tumor, nephrectomy 4 weeks later. The sample is drawn from a study of radiation and T cells in renal cell carcinoma. The assay was immunoSEQ multiplex PCR, and TCRdb's table has in-frame clones only and misses some. The sample shows over 90,000 clones, 70% to 85% of them seen only once. Study results and limitations: Baseline intratumoral clonotype presence is unknown without pretreatment biopsies.

The V and J ends lost 5 bases and 5 bases respectively, with 13 bases between them. Germline CDR1 and CDR2: MNHEY and SVGAGI. CDR3 size: 14 residues. The starting material was blood, obtained from a patient whose treatment included radiotherapy and nephrectomy. The V call is TRBV6-5, the J call TRBJ1-5; D perhaps matches TRBD1 (6 bases). This TCR derives from a man aged 60-69 years with renal cell carcinoma. The CDR3 sequence is CASSGGARYQPQHF. CDR3 nucleotide sequence: TGTGCCAGCAGTGGGGGCGCGCGTTATCAGCCCCAGCATTTT.